This passage covers 14 T cell receptor beta chains from one sample sequenced in a study of OX40 agonist ivuxolimab in advanced cancers. Repertoires were generated with immunoSEQ multiplex PCR, while TCRdb's copy carries only in-frame clones and drops some. The sample has about 6,000 clones, approximately 81% seen once. The sample in question was CD4+ or CD8+ T cells sorted from blood, obtained in a trial of the OX40 agonist ivuxolimab. The receptors were gathered from an adult with an advanced solid tumor such as melanoma, head and neck, liver or kidney cancer.

The chain uses TRBV29-1 and TRBJ1-1; D uncertain. The CDR3 extends over 14 amino acids. CDR1 and CDR2 (germline): SQVTM, ANQGSEA. V gave up 3 bases and J gave up 7 bases, with 18 bases separating them. The CDR3 protein is CSVDGVPNRVEAFF. CDR3 bases: TGCAGCGTTGATGGGGTCCCGAACCGAGTTGAAGCTTTCTTT.

This chain uses TRBV9 with TRBJ2-3, with 11 positions matching TRBD2. The CDR3 length is 16 residues. The J segment lost 0 bases and the V segment lost 3 bases, leaving 3 bases of the junction unmatched. Per the germline V gene, CDR1 is SGDLS and CDR2 is YYNGEE. The CDR3 loop reads CASSGLAGPSTDTQYF. In DNA form, the CDR3 reads TGTGCCAGCAGCGGACTAGCGGGACCTAGCACAGATACGCAGTATTTT.

V gene TRBV15 combines with J gene TRBJ1-1; D may be TRBD1 (5 bases). The V gene lost 5 bases and the J gene lost 1 base, with 14 bases spanning the gap. The germline V gene encodes CDR1 LNHNV and CDR2 YYDKDF (reference sequence). This CDR3 region has 15 residues. The CDR3 nucleotides read TGTGCCACCAGCTTCCGGGGGAGAGAGAACACTGAAGCTTTCTTT. Translation: CATSFRGRENTEAFF. Complete variable domain (other parts from reference TRBV15 and TRBJ1-1): DAMVIQNPRYQVTQFGKPVTLSCSQTLNHNVMYWYQQKSSQAPKLLFHYYDKDFNNEADTPDNFQSRRPNTSFCFLDIRSPGLGDTAMYLCATSFRGRENTEAFFGQGTRLTVV.

This rearrangement joins TRBV7-8 to TRBJ1-2, with a tentative D call TRBD1 (6 bases). CDR1 and CDR2 (germline): SGHVS, FQNEAQ. The CDR3 has 18 amino acids. V was pared by 1 base and J by 1 base, with 19 bases between. CDR3 amino acids: CASSLDMIGDKINYGYTF. DNA of the CDR3: TGTGCCAGCAGCTTAGATATGATTGGGGACAAAATTAACTATGGCTACACCTTC. Variable domain in full (rest from reference TRBV7-8 and TRBJ1-2): GAGVSQSPRYKVAKRGQDVALRCDPISGHVSLFWYQQALGQGPEFLTYFQNEAQLDKSGLPSDRFFAERPEGSVSTLKIQRTQQEDSAVYLCASSLDMIGDKINYGYTFGSGTRLTVV.

This chain uses TRBV2 with TRBJ2-7, with D possibly matching TRBD2 (5 bases). V lost 6 bases and J lost 5, with 17 bases in between. The CDR3 has 14 residues. Germline V lookup: CDR1 SNHLY, CDR2 FYNNEI. The CDR3 nucleotides read TGTGCCAGCAGGCCCGGGGTCCTAGTCGACGAGCAGTACTTC. Its translation is CASRPGVLVDEQYF.

The chain has TRBV6-5 and TRBJ2-2; TRBD2 aligns across 12 bases. The germline V gene has CDR1 MNHEY and CDR2 SVGAGI. V trimming: 5 bases; J trimming: 7 bases; junction bases outside the gene matches: 5. The CDR3 covers 15 residues. The CDR3 DNA reads TGTGCCAGCAGTCTAGCGGGGGGGCCCATCGGGGAGCTGTTTTTT. Amino acids: CASSLAGGPIGELFF.

The chain is built from TRBV10-1 and TRBJ2-1; D could derive from TRBD1 or TRBD2 (5 bases each). V was cut by 3 bases and J by 3 bases, with 15 bases left in between. The CDR3 spans 16 residues. Looked up from germline, CDR1 is WNHNN and CDR2 is SYGVQD (reference sequence). The CDR3 sequence is CASSDSLGERYNEQFF. CDR3 DNA: TGCGCCAGCAGTGATAGCTTGGGGGAGCGCTACAATGAGCAGTTCTTC.

The chain is built from TRBV27 and TRBJ1-5; D gene unclear. The CDR3 contains 13 residues. V shed 2 bases and J shed 3 bases, with 5 bases lying between them. CDR1 is MNHEY and CDR2 is SMNVEV in the germline V gene (reference sequence). The CDR3 loop is CASSLKDNQPQHF. The DNA for the CDR3 is TGTGCCAGCAGTTTAAAGGACAATCAGCCCCAGCATTTT.

The chain carries TRBV7-8 and TRBJ2-5, with TRBD2 matching 7 bases. Trimming took 3 bases from V and 5 from J; bases not matched to a gene: 15. Germline lookup yields CDR1 SGHVS and CDR2 FQNEAQ. CDR3 length equals 17 residues. The CDR3 coding sequence is TGTGCCAGCAGCTTCCTAGCGGCCCTACAATACCGGGAGACCCAGTACTTC. It yields the protein CASSFLAALQYRETQYF.

The chain combines TRBV2 with TRBJ1-1; D is ambiguous. CDR3 length: 15 residues. Germline CDR1 and CDR2: SNHLY and FYNNEI. V dropped 2 bases and J dropped 1 base, with 11 bases sitting between them. CDR3 sequence: CASSESLLGNTEAFF. CDR3 nucleotide sequence: TGTGCCAGCAGTGAAAGTCTTCTCGGGAACACTGAAGCTTTCTTT.

This clone was seen just once. The rearrangement links TRBV2 to TRBJ2-5; D gene uncertain. The V and J ends lost 1 base and 7 bases respectively, with 16 bases between them. CDR1 and CDR2 from the germline V gene are SNHLY and FYNNEI. CDR3 length: 15 amino acids. The CDR3 spells CASSEEGSSLATQYF. The CDR3 DNA is TGTGCCAGCAGTGAAGAAGGATCCAGCTTAGCGACCCAGTACTTC.

The chain employs TRBV29-1 and TRBJ2-7; no clear D. Germline-derived CDR1 and CDR2 are SQVTM and ANQGSEA. The CDR3 spans 12 residues. V lost 4 bases and J lost 2, with 9 bases in between. The CDR3 region has the DNA TGCAGCGTTGTCCCGGATACCTACGAGCAGTACTTC. As protein: CSVVPDTYEQYF.

This chain connects TRBV27 to TRBJ2-1; 8 bases agree with TRBD2. Unmatched junction bases numbered 6, after V lost 4 bases and J lost 10 bases. The CDR3 loop spans 13 amino acids. Germline V lookup: CDR1 MNHEY, CDR2 SMNVEV (reference sequence). CDR3 loop: CASSYRGGREQFF. The CDR3 DNA reads as TGTGCCAGCAGTTACCGGGGGGGCCGGGAGCAGTTCTTC.

With respect to this clone: A far larger clone lies a single base away; this is likely a read error. V usage is TRBV7-8 and J usage is TRBJ2-3, with TRBD2 identical over 14 bases. The length of the CDR3 is 17 residues. CDR1 is SGHVS and CDR2 is FQNEAQ in the germline V gene. The CDR3 DNA follows: TGTACCAGCAGCTACGGACTAGCGGGGGGTTTCACAGATACGCAGTATTTT. Amino acid sequence: CTSSYGLAGGFTDTQYF.